This is a list of T cell receptor beta chains from one sample in a study. TCRdb analysed the 5' RACE reads with MiXCR anew, one entry per CDR3 protein. The sample lists some 40,000 distinct CDR3 sequences, about a fifth occurring once. Input material: Tregs sorted from a lymph node. The receptors come from a female donor with breast cancer. Each CDR3 is given with its conserved first and last residue. D genes are given only for firm matches. Expanded clones are given a class, and other clones once, few, many or no size at all.

TRBV12-3/TRBV12-4	TRBJ2-7	13	many	.	TGTGCCAGCAGTGTCGGGCCCCAATCCGAGCAGTACTTC	CASSVGPQSEQYF
TRBV6-1	TRBJ2-7	13	few	.	TGTGCCAGCAGTGAATTAACCAACTACGAGCAGTACTTC	CASSELTNYEQYF
TRBV4-1	TRBJ1-5	15	many	.	TGCGCCAGCAGCCCACACACGCAGAGCAATCAGCCCCAGCATTTT	CASSPHTQSNQPQHF
TRBV11-2	TRBJ2-1	15	once	TRBD2	TGTGCCAGCAGCTCCGAGCGGGAGTGGTACAATGAGCAGTTCTTC	CASSSEREWYNEQFF
TRBV7-8	TRBJ2-2	16	.	.	TGTGCCAGCAGCGGGAACCTCTGGGGGAACACCGGGGAGCTGTTTTTT	CASSGNLWGNTGELFF
TRBV28	TRBJ2-7	12	few	.	TGTGCCAGCAGAGGGCAGATCTACGAGCAGTACTTC	CASRGQIYEQYF
TRBV12-3/TRBV12-4	TRBJ1-3	15	.	.	TGTGCCAGCAGTTGGGACCGCAACTCTGGAAACACCATATATTTT	CASSWDRNSGNTIYF
TRBV10-2	TRBJ2-7	14	.	.	TGCGCCAGCAGTGACCTACAGGGAAGGTACGAGCAGTACTTC	CASSDLQGRYEQYF
TRBV4-2	TRBJ1-2	14	many	.	TGTGCCAGCAGCCAAGAAAACACCCTCTATGGCTACACCTTC	CASSQENTLYGYTF
TRBV4-1	TRBJ1-3	15	many	.	TGCGCCAGCAGCTCCAAGGATAACTCTGGAAACACCATATATTTT	CASSSKDNSGNTIYF
TRBV27	TRBJ1-5	14	.	.	TGTGCCAGCAGTTTTGCAAACCCTAATCAGCCCCAGCATTTT	CASSFANPNQPQHF
TRBV7-2	TRBJ2-7	15	.	TRBD2	TGTGCCAGCAGCCTGACTAGCGGGAGCATAGGAGAGCAGTACTTC	CASSLTSGSIGEQYF
TRBV29-1	TRBJ1-3	14	many	.	TGCAGCGTTGTTTGGGTTAGTGGTGGAAACACCATATATTTT	CSVVWVSGGNTIYF
TRBV5-5	TRBJ1-5	15	.	.	TGTGCCAGCAGCTTGAACAGCCTACTCAATCAGCCCCAGCATTTT	CASSLNSLLNQPQHF
TRBV12-3/TRBV12-4	TRBJ1-1	15	.	.	TGTGCCTGCAGTTTAGCCGCAAAAATGAACACTGAAGCTTTCTTT	CACSLAAKMNTEAFF
TRBV27	TRBJ2-1	14	few	TRBD1	TGTGCCAGCAGGGACAGGGGACTCGTCAATGAGCAGTTCTTC	CASRDRGLVNEQFF
TRBV27	TRBJ1-5	13	many	.	TGTGCCAGCAGTTTGGGGAGCAATCAGCCCCAGCATTTT	CASSLGSNQPQHF
TRBV27	TRBJ1-5	13	few	.	TGTGCCAGCAGTTCGACAGTCAGTCAGCCCCAGCATTTT	CASSSTVSQPQHF
TRBV20-1	TRBJ1-5	13	few	.	TGCAGTGCTTTGACGTATAGCAATCAGCCCCAGCATTTT	CSALTYSNQPQHF
TRBV7-9	TRBJ2-1	14	.	.	TGTGCCAGCAGCCTGAATCAGGGGAACAATGAGCAGTTCTTC	CASSLNQGNNEQFF
TRBV12-3/TRBV12-4	TRBJ1-5	14	few	.	TGTGCCAGCAGTTTGTTCGGACCCAATCAGCCCCAGCATTTT	CASSLFGPNQPQHF
TRBV7-9	TRBJ2-1	12	few	TRBD1	TGTGCCAGCAGTCGACAGGGCAATGAGCAGTTCTTC	CASSRQGNEQFF
TRBV15	TRBJ2-1	15	.	.	TGTGCCACCAGCAGAGGTCTAGCATCAGGCGGTGAGCAGTTCTTC	CATSRGLASGGEQFF
TRBV20-1	TRBJ2-7	15	.	.	TGCAGTGCTAGAGCCCGACCTCAGTTGACCTACGAGCAGTACTTC	CSARARPQLTYEQYF
TRBV6-6	TRBJ2-7	16	.	.	TGTGCCAGCAGTTACCCCCCGGACGGACGCTCCTACGAGCAGTACTTC	CASSYPPDGRSYEQYF
TRBV30	TRBJ2-1	15	.	.	TGTGCCTGGCAACCGGGACAAAGCTCCTACAATGAGCAGTTCTTC	CAWQPGQSSYNEQFF
TRBV7-9	TRBJ1-4	12	.	.	TGTGCCAGCAGCCCACTGAATGAAAAACTGGTTTTT	CASSPLNEKLVF
TRBV7-3	TRBJ1-2	14	many	.	TGTGCCAGCAGCTCCCTCGGGGGCGCAAATGGCTACACCTTC	CASSSLGGANGYTF
TRBV7-3	TRBJ2-3	15	many	.	TGTGCCAGCAGCTTATACCCGGACCTCACAGATACGCAGTATTTT	CASSLYPDLTDTQYF
TRBV7-2	TRBJ2-3	15	.	.	TGTGCCAGCAGCTTAGCGGCTGGAAATCCAGATACGCAGTATTTT	CASSLAAGNPDTQYF
TRBV9	TRBJ2-1	13	many	.	TGTGCCAGCAGCGAGGGACAATACAATGAGCAGTTCTTC	CASSEGQYNEQFF
TRBV12-3/TRBV12-4	TRBJ1-2	16	.	TRBD1	TGTGCCAGCAGTTTTAGGGCAGACAGGGCCAACTATGGCTACACCTTC	CASSFRADRANYGYTF
TRBV7-9	TRBJ2-7	17	.	TRBD2	TGTGCCAGCAGCTATACAGGACTAGCGGGACACTCCTACGAGCAGTACTTC	CASSYTGLAGHSYEQYF
TRBV12-3/TRBV12-4	TRBJ2-3	17	few	.	TGTGCCAGCAGTTTCAAACTCTACAGGTCTAGCACAGATACGCAGTATTTT	CASSFKLYRSSTDTQYF
TRBV4-2	TRBJ1-5	16	few	.	TGTGCCAGCAGCCAAGATCGTTTCGGGGAGGGCCAGCCCCAGCATTTT	CASSQDRFGEGQPQHF
TRBV20-1	TRBJ2-2	16	few	TRBD2	TGCAGTGCTAGAGAGAGGGCTAGCGGGAAGAGCGGGGAGCTGTTTTTT	CSARERASGKSGELFF
TRBV6-5	TRBJ1-6	15	many	TRBD1	TGTGCCAGCAGTTTCATTGACAGGGGGAATTCACCCCTCCACTTT	CASSFIDRGNSPLHF
TRBV7-3	TRBJ2-2	13	many	.	TGTGCCAGCAGCTTAATCGTTGGCGGGGAGCTGTTTTTT	CASSLIVGGELFF
TRBV12-3/TRBV12-4	TRBJ2-5	15	many	.	TGTGCCAGCAGCCCAGTCTTGGCGGCGGCCGGGACCCAGTACTTC	CASSPVLAAAGTQYF
TRBV2	TRBJ2-7	14	once	TRBD2	TGTGCCAGCAGGAGCGGGACTAGTGACCACGAGCAGTACTTC	CASRSGTSDHEQYF
TRBV5-1	TRBJ2-1	11	many	.	TGCGCCAGCAGCTTCGGCCTAGAGCAGTTCTTC	CASSFGLEQFF
TRBV4-2	TRBJ2-1	14	many	TRBD2	TGTGCCAGCAGCCAAGTCCCTAGCGGGAGCCAGCAGTTCTTC	CASSQVPSGSQQFF
TRBV7-9	TRBJ1-6	15	.	.	TGTGCCGGCAGATATGGGGCAGCGAATAATTCACCCCTCCACTTT	CAGRYGAANNSPLHF
TRBV20-1	TRBJ2-7	14	few	.	TGCAGTGCTACCCCAAACGGGGCCTCCTACGAGCAGTACTTC	CSATPNGASYEQYF
TRBV5-1	TRBJ1-1	14	many	.	TGCGCCAGCAGCTTGGACTGGAGGTACACTGAAGCTTTCTTT	CASSLDWRYTEAFF
TRBV20-1	TRBJ2-7	14	.	TRBD2	TGCAGTGTTTTCCTAGCGGGATATCCCTACGAGCAGTACTTC	CSVFLAGYPYEQYF
TRBV28	TRBJ1-1	14	few	TRBD1	TGTGCCAGCAGAAGGACAGGGGGATTTTCTGAAGCTTTCTTT	CASRRTGGFSEAFF
TRBV19	TRBJ1-5	15	.	.	TGTGCCAGCAAGACTGTACCATCAAGCAATCAGCCCCAGCATTTT	CASKTVPSSNQPQHF
TRBV4-2	TRBJ2-1	12	many	.	TGTGCCAGCAGAGGAGGGGGCAATGAGCAGTTCTTC	CASRGGGNEQFF
TRBV18	TRBJ2-1	14	.	.	TGTGCCAGCTCACCGGAGAGGTCCTACAATGAGCAGTTCTTC	CASSPERSYNEQFF
TRBV11-2	TRBJ2-1	17	few	TRBD2	TGTGCCAGCAGCTCCTATAGCGGGAGGGATACTTACAATGAGCAGTTCTTC	CASSSYSGRDTYNEQFF
TRBV9	TRBJ2-2	17	many	.	TGTGCCAGCAGCACACTTGGAGGGGGCTTTAACACCGGGGAGCTGTTTTTT	CASSTLGGGFNTGELFF
TRBV5-6	TRBJ1-1	13	.	.	TGTGCCAGCAGCCAGGACAGAGACACTGAAGCTTTCTTT	CASSQDRDTEAFF
TRBV7-2	TRBJ1-5	17	many	TRBD1	TGTGCCAGCAGCTTAGAGGCGGCACAGGGGATCAATCAGCCCCAGCATTTT	CASSLEAAQGINQPQHF
TRBV7-3	TRBJ2-7	13	few	.	TGTGCCAGCAGCTTAACGTTTGGGGACGAGCAGTACTTC	CASSLTFGDEQYF
TRBV24-1	TRBJ2-5	16	.	TRBD2	TGTGCCACCAGTGATTTTGACGGGAGGGCCCAAGAGACCCAGTACTTC	CATSDFDGRAQETQYF
TRBV4-2	TRBJ2-7	16	few	TRBD1	TGTGCCAGCAGCCAAGTTTCCGGGACAGGGACCTACGAGCAGTACTTC	CASSQVSGTGTYEQYF